This T cell receptor (beta chain) was observed in a study of blood T cell repertoires in COVID-19. Study-level background: COVID-19 samples collected from the United States, Italy and Spain covered acute and convalescent phases.

Assay used: immunoSEQ multiplex PCR; TCRdb lists only in-frame clones, some missing. The table includes 150,000 to 200,000 clones, approximately 87% detected once. Seattle patient enrollment occurred during active infection, with longitudinal follow-up thereafter. Specimen: peripheral blood. The TCR was taken from a woman in her 70s with COVID-19, enrolled during active disease.

Here the CDR3 DNA reads TGTGCCAGCAGCTTCGGCCAGGGGGCATCGGAGACCCAGTACTTC. It is translated as CASSFGQGASETQYF. V usage is TRBV5-6 and J usage is TRBJ2-5; TRBD1 agrees at 8 bases. Germline V gene data show CDR1 as SGHDT and CDR2 as YYEEEE. Trimming cost V 2 bases and J 5 bases; bases outside gene matches: 8. The CDR3 sequence is 15 residues long.